This passage covers 30 T cell receptor beta chains from one sample sequenced in a study of identifying expanded T cells in peripheral blood. Assay used: immunoSEQ multiplex PCR; TCRdb lists only in-frame clones, some missing. The top ten hold 5.6% of the sample, which has about 89,000 clones, approximately 84% seen once. Sequencing was carried out using blood. The receptors come from a person between 18 and 75 years old in good health.

This clone was counted between two and nine times. The rearrangement links TRBV29-1 to TRBJ1-1; D perhaps matches TRBD1 (6 bases). This CDR3 has 13 residues. Trimming took 6 bases from V and 1 from J, leaving 12 bases between them. Germline V gene sequence: CDR1 SQVTM, CDR2 ANQGSEA. This CDR3 reads CSVQRGGNTEAFF. The CDR3 DNA reads TGCAGCGTCCAAAGGGGGGGGAACACTGAAGCTTTCTTT.

V is TRBV19 and J is TRBJ2-1, with TRBD2 as a possible D gene (8 bases). This CDR3 has 15 residues. CDR1 is LNHDA and CDR2 is SQIVND in the germline V gene (reference sequence). V lost 6 bases and J 4 bases, leaving 16 bases between the germline ends. CDR3 loop: CASSSGGTEYNEQFF. CDR3 in DNA: TGTGCCAGTAGCTCGGGGGGGACAGAGTACAATGAGCAGTTCTTC.

This clone occurred once. V usage is TRBV23-1 and J usage is TRBJ1-1; no clear D gene. TRBV23-1 carries the ORF label, with uncertain function. The V and J ends lost 0 bases and 3 bases respectively, with 32 bases between them. The CDR3 is 22 residues long. This CDR3 is CASSQSEVRARIALNGHTEAFF. CDR3 coding DNA: TGCGCCAGCAGTCAATCGGAGGTACGCGCTCGGATAGCGCTGAATGGTCACACTGAAGCTTTCTTT.

The CDR3 nucleotides read TGTGCCACCAGCGTCGGGACCGTGGAGCACACTGAAGCTTTCTTT. Amino acid sequence: CATSVGTVEHTEAFF. The chain is built from TRBV15 and TRBJ1-1; D might be TRBD1 (5 bases). Trimming removed 5 bases at V and 3 bases at J, with 16 bases between. CDR3 size: 15 residues. Germline assignment: CDR1 LNHNV and CDR2 YYDKDF (reference sequence).

This chain connects TRBV4-3 to TRBJ1-1; D unclear. Trimming left V 0 bases short and J 1 base short, with 9 bases between. The CDR3 has 15 residues. Germline-derived CDR1 and CDR2 are LGHNA and YSLEER. The CDR3 is CASSQEGSWNTEAFF. Written as DNA, the CDR3 is TGCGCCAGCAGCCAAGAGGGCAGCTGGAACACTGAAGCTTTCTTT.

CDR3 DNA sequence: TGTGCCAGCAGCTTTTCAATCGGTGCAGGGTATGTGGTGGCTGAAGCTTTCTTT. Translating gives CASSFSIGAGYVVAEAFF. This rearrangement joins TRBV7-9 to TRBJ1-1, with D possibly TRBD1 on 5 matching bases. The length of the CDR3 is 18 residues. Germline V CDR1 and CDR2: SEHNR, FQNEAQ (reference sequence). The ends were cut back, 3 bases at V and 6 bases at J, with 26 bases in the middle.

The chain links TRBV18 to TRBJ1-2, with a weak D call TRBD1 (5 bases). Germline V gene lookup returns CDR1 KGHSH and CDR2 LQKENI. The V end was cut by 2 bases, the J end by 2 bases, with 9 bases between. This CDR3 region has 14 residues. The CDR3 protein is CASSPIRDNYGYTF. CDR3 DNA: TGTGCCAGCTCACCAATCCGGGACAACTATGGCTACACCTTC.

J is TRBJ1-1 and V is TRBV2, with D possibly TRBD1 on 6 matching bases. Germline V gene sequence: CDR1 SNHLY, CDR2 FYNNEI. The CDR3 sequence is 14 residues long. V gave up 5 bases and J gave up 1 base, with 11 bases separating them. Here the CDR3 reads CASSQQTGNTEAFF. CDR3 nucleotide sequence: TGTGCCAGCAGTCAACAGACAGGGAACACTGAAGCTTTCTTT.

This rearrangement joins TRBV11-3 to TRBJ1-1, with TRBD1 identical over 9 bases. The germline gives CDR1 SGHNT, CDR2 YENEEA. V was pared by 5 bases and J by 2 bases, with 6 bases of the junction left unmatched. This CDR3 is built from 15 residues. The CDR3 loop is CASSTRDRVNTEAFF. The DNA of the CDR3 is TGTGCCAGCAGCACACGGGACAGGGTCAACACTGAAGCTTTCTTT.

This clone was recorded only once. The chain uses TRBV12-2 and TRBJ1-2. TRBV12-2 corresponds to a pseudogene. The CDR3 runs to 18 residues. For the CDR3, the DNA is TGTGCAAGTCGCCCACCCCTCACCACAAGGGCCCCAAACTATGGCTACACCTTC. Amino acid sequence: CASRPPLTTRAPNYGYTF.

The chain carries TRBV28 and TRBJ2-7; 8 nucleotides match TRBD2. V lost 10 bases to trimming and J lost 3 bases; unmatched junction nucleotides: 8. Germline lookup yields CDR1 MDHEN and CDR2 SYDVKM. This CDR3 has 13 residues. DNA for the CDR3: TGTGCCATCCGGGGGGGGCGAAACTACGAGCAGTACTTC. This encodes CAIRGGRNYEQYF.

This chain uses TRBV6-5 with TRBJ2-7, with D possibly TRBD1 on 5 matching bases. The CDR3 is 14 residues long. CDR1 is MNHEY, CDR2 SVGAGI, per germline. The V end was cut by 5 bases, the J end by 5 bases, with 16 bases between. CDR3 loop: CASSPLNRPHEQYF. The CDR3, as DNA: TGTGCCAGCAGTCCCCTCAACAGGCCCCACGAGCAGTACTTC.

The genes are TRBV5-8 and TRBJ2-1; either TRBD1 or TRBD2 may fit D (6 bases each). V was pared by 4 bases and J by 9 bases, with 14 bases between. The CDR3 totals 13 residues. The germline V gene has CDR1 SGHTS and CDR2 YDEGEE. Here the CDR3 reads CASSHLGGGEQFF. The CDR3 DNA reads as TGTGCCAGCAGCCACCTGGGGGGCGGTGAGCAGTTCTTC.

The chain carries TRBV14 and TRBJ2-3; D is perhaps TRBD1 (7 bases). The V gene lost 5 bases and the J gene lost 5 bases, with 11 bases spanning the gap. The CDR3 covers 13 residues. Per the germline V gene, CDR1 is SGHDN and CDR2 is FVKESK. CDR3 nucleotide sequence: TGTGCCAGCAGCGAGCAGGGGGGAGATACGCAGTATTTT. It specifies CASSEQGGDTQYF.

This clone was recorded a few times. V gene TRBV15 combines with J gene TRBJ1-5; tentatively, D is TRBD1 (6 bases). There are 14 residues in the CDR3. The V gene's germline CDR1 is LNHNV and CDR2 YYDKDF (reference sequence). Deletions cut 1 base from V and 4 bases from J, with 8 bases between. CDR3 nucleotide sequence: TGTGCCACCAGCAGAGGGCAGGGGAATCAGCCCCAGCATTTT. Its protein product is CATSRGQGNQPQHF.

The rearrangement links TRBV28 to TRBJ1-2; no definite D call. V was trimmed by 5 bases and J by 5 bases, leaving 15 bases between them. This CDR3 is built from 14 residues. Looked up from germline, CDR1 is MDHEN and CDR2 is SYDVKM. The CDR3 loop reads CASSRALLNYGYTF. In nucleotides, the CDR3 is TGTGCCAGCAGTAGGGCACTCCTAAATTATGGCTACACCTTC.

This clone was seen a handful of times. The J gene is TRBJ1-5, the V gene TRBV4-1, with D perhaps matching TRBD1 (5 bases). The V gene lost 5 bases and the J gene lost 5 bases, with 19 bases spanning the gap. CDR1 and CDR2 from the germline V gene are MGHRA and YSYEKL. The CDR3 has 16 amino acids. CDR3 sequence: CASSKLPQTAHQPQHF. In DNA form, the CDR3 reads TGCGCCAGCAGCAAATTACCGCAGACAGCTCATCAGCCCCAGCATTTT.

Sample share makes this clone large. The J gene is TRBJ1-4, the V gene TRBV5-5, with TRBD1 as a possible D gene (6 bases). Per germline, CDR1 SGHKS and CDR2 YYEKEE (reference sequence). Trimming took off 3 bases at V and 3 bases at J, with 9 bases between the two ends. This CDR3 has 14 residues. CDR3 DNA: TGTGCCAGCAGCTCTGGACAGTCTAATGAAAAACTGTTTTTT. This encodes CASSSGQSNEKLFF.

This chain links TRBV5-1 with TRBJ2-1; no definite D call. Germline CDR1 is SGHRS and CDR2 is YFSETQ. CDR3 length: 16 residues. Trimming cost V 2 bases and J 0 bases, with 12 bases left between them. Written as DNA, the CDR3 is TGCGCCAGCAGCTTCAGTTCTCTTAGCTCCTACAATGAGCAGTTCTTC. This translates into CASSFSSLSSYNEQFF.

The CDR3 spells CASSPLAGYTEAFF. The CDR3 DNA reads TGTGCCAGCAGCCCCCTGGCAGGGTACACTGAAGCTTTCTTT. The rearrangement links TRBV5-6 to TRBJ1-1; a possible D gene is TRBD1 (5 bases). CDR3 length equals 14 residues. Germline V CDR1 and CDR2: SGHDT, YYEEEE. V was shortened by 4 bases and J by 3 bases, with 13 bases between the two germline ends.

The chain is built from TRBV7-2 and TRBJ2-2, with 8 positions matching TRBD2. Germline lookup yields CDR1 SGHTA and CDR2 FQGNSA. CDR3 length: 15 amino acids. J lost 1 base, V lost 2 bases, and 0 bases had no gene match. The CDR3 DNA reads TGTGCCAGCAGCTTAAGCGGGGGGAACACCGGGGAGCTGTTTTTT. Its translation: CASSLSGGNTGELFF.

V is TRBV19 and J is TRBJ1-1; unclear D gene. CDR1 is LNHDA, CDR2 SQIVND, per germline (reference sequence). This CDR3 is built from 13 residues. With 3 bases removed from V and 2 bases from J, the gap between germline ends came to 7 bases. The CDR3 loop reads CASSMRANTEAFF. The CDR3 DNA sequence: TGTGCCAGTAGTATGCGGGCTAACACTGAAGCTTTCTTT.

The chain joins TRBV4-3 to TRBJ1-2; D not certain. The CDR3 loop spans 14 amino acids. The V gene lost 2 bases and the J gene lost 6 bases, with 13 bases spanning the gap. Per germline, CDR1 LGHNA and CDR2 YSLEER. The CDR3 is CASSQRAMGHGYTF. DNA of the CDR3: TGCGCCAGCAGCCAACGGGCCATGGGTCATGGCTACACCTTC.

The rearrangement joins TRBV5-1 to TRBJ1-6; TRBD1 might be the D (5 bases). The CDR3 is 14 amino acids. Germline V gene lookup returns CDR1 SGHRS and CDR2 YFSETQ. The V gene lost 0 bases and the J gene lost 9 bases, with 10 bases spanning the gap. CDR3 DNA sequence: TGCGCCAGCAGCTTGGACACAGGCGGTTCACCCCTCCACTTT. Its protein product is CASSLDTGGSPLHF.

The rearrangement uses TRBV9 and TRBJ1-4; the D is unclear. CDR3 size: 14 residues. The germline gives CDR1 SGDLS, CDR2 YYNGEE. The ends were cut back, 5 bases at V and 6 bases at J, with 14 bases in the middle. For the CDR3, the DNA is TGTGCCAGCAGTACGGGCCCAGCGGATGAAAAACTGTTTTTT. Its translation is CASSTGPADEKLFF.

On this clone: The same CDR3 is also encoded by other DNA sequences in this sample. This chain uses TRBV7-6 with TRBJ1-1; possibly TRBD1 for D (6 bases). Trimming pared 3 bases from V and 1 base from J, leaving 6 bases between. Germline CDR1 and CDR2: SGHVS and FNYEAQ. The CDR3 is made up of 13 amino acids. The CDR3 region is CASSLGQNTEAFF. The CDR3 DNA reads as TGTGCCAGCAGCTTGGGACAGAACACTGAAGCTTTCTTT.

The chain links TRBV5-5 to TRBJ2-2; no definite D call. This CDR3 has 14 amino acids. Trimming cost V 0 bases and J 3 bases, with 6 bases left between them. Germline CDR1 reads SGHKS; CDR2 reads YYEKEE (reference sequence). The CDR3 coding sequence is TGTGCCAGCAGCTTGGCCGTGGACACCGGGGAGCTGTTTTTT. It translates to CASSLAVDTGELFF.

This chain joins TRBV4-3 and TRBJ1-5; D possibly corresponds to TRBD1 (5 bases). V shed 4 bases and J shed 1 base, with 8 bases lying between them. The germline V gene encodes CDR1 LGHNA and CDR2 YSLEER. This CDR3 comprises 14 residues. CDR3 amino acids: CASSPGRSNQPQHF. DNA for the CDR3: TGCGCCAGCAGCCCGGGGCGCAGCAATCAGCCCCAGCATTTT.

The CDR3, as DNA: TGTGCCAGCAGTTCCTTAGACGCCTCCTACGAGCAGTACTTC. Translation gives CASSSLDASYEQYF. This rearrangement joins TRBV27 to TRBJ2-7; D gene ambiguous. V was cut by 4 bases and J by 0 bases, with 10 bases left in between. CDR1 is MNHEY and CDR2 is SMNVEV in the germline V gene (reference sequence). The CDR3 is 14 amino acids.

CDR3 DNA sequence: TGTGCCAGCTCACCCCTGACGGGGCGCGAGACCCAGTACTTC. Protein sequence: CASSPLTGRETQYF. The chain carries TRBV18 and TRBJ2-5; D is perhaps TRBD1 or TRBD2 (5 bases each). The CDR3 spans 14 residues. V lost 3 bases and J 5 bases, leaving 13 bases between the germline ends. Per the germline V gene, CDR1 is KGHSH and CDR2 is LQKENI.